Each of the 9 T cell receptor beta chains below was sequenced from the same sample in a study of radiation and T cells in renal cell carcinoma (dated by TCRdb to between 2020 and 2021). The protocol used for the library was the immunoSEQ multiplex PCR assay. Entries here come from immuneACCESS through TCRdb and include only in-frame sequences with V and J called. Some clones fail to appear in such tables; in the studies checked, an unresolved V gene covers under half of the shortfall, and the cause of the remainder is unknown. This sample gives around 94,000 clones in total; about 88% of them show up just once. The ten most abundant clones make up approximately 8.1% of the sample. What the time point label conveys for this sample: baseline pretreatment blood. The sample's treatment or condition label is to be understood as: 15 Gy SBRT to primary tumor, nephrectomy 4 weeks later. The specimen comprised blood, sampled from a patient whose treatment included radiotherapy and nephrectomy. Receptors originate from a man aged 50-59 years with renal cell carcinoma.

The J gene is TRBJ2-7, the V gene TRBV28; no reliable D call. This CDR3 contains 16 residues. From germline, CDR1 is MDHEN and CDR2 SYDVKM. V lost 6 bases, J lost 6 bases, and 24 bases lay in between. The CDR3 here is CASSLQPGFFLGEQYF. For the CDR3, the DNA is TGTGCCAGCAGCCTCCAGCCGGGCTTTTTTCTCGGCGAGCAGTACTTC.

This sequence joins TRBV18 and TRBJ1-2, with no clear D. There are 13 residues in the CDR3. V lost 3 bases, J lost 3 bases, and 8 bases lay in between. The germline CDR1 and CDR2 sequences are KGHSH and LQKENI. CDR3 region: CASSPGRDYGYTF. CDR3 bases: TGTGCCAGCTCACCCGGACGGGACTATGGCTACACCTTC.

This clone was counted once. The gene calls are TRBV6-6 and TRBJ1-1; TRBD1 is a possible D gene (5 bases). Germline assignment: CDR1 MNHNY and CDR2 SVGAGI (reference sequence). This CDR3 is built from 14 residues. The V end lost 2 bases, the J end lost 5 bases, and 12 bases lay between the germline ends. This chain's CDR3 is CASSYGQGGTEAFF. The CDR3 bases are TGTGCCAGCAGTTACGGGCAGGGTGGAACTGAAGCTTTCTTT.

The rearrangement links TRBV30 to TRBJ1-2; D unresolved. CDR3 length equals 14 residues. Deletions cut 5 bases from V and 2 bases from J, with 15 bases between. Looked up from germline, CDR1 is GTSNPN and CDR2 is SVGIG (reference sequence). Written as DNA, the CDR3 is TGTGCCTGGCGACATCAGACGGTCAACTATGGCTACACCTTC. Protein: CAWRHQTVNYGYTF.

This clone was observed a single time. V and J are TRBV10-1 and TRBJ2-2; 7 bases fit TRBD2. J gave up 6 bases and V 3 bases, and 7 bases lay outside the gene matches. CDR3 size: 15 residues. The germline gives CDR1 WNHNN, CDR2 SYGVQD (reference sequence). The CDR3 region has the DNA TGCGCCAGCAGTGATACGTTCGCGGGAGCCGGGGAGCTGTTTTTT. It translates to CASSDTFAGAGELFF.

In nucleotides, the CDR3 is TGTGCCAGCAGCTTGGACGACAGGGGGCAGGGGAACACTGAAGCTTTCTTT. Translation: CASSLDDRGQGNTEAFF. The chain links TRBV5-8 to TRBJ1-1; 10 bases agree with TRBD1. CDR1 is SGHTS and CDR2 is YDEGEE in the germline V gene. CDR3 length equals 17 residues. J lost 1 base, V lost 0 bases, and 6 bases had no gene match.

The chain couples TRBV6-1 to TRBJ2-7, with TRBD1 matching 11 bases. Germline CDR1 MNHNS, CDR2 SASEGT. The CDR3 totals 14 residues. After removal of 6 bases from V and 1 base from J, the junction contained 2 bases not matched to a gene. Here the CDR3 DNA reads TGTGCCAGCAGGGACAGGGGGCATTCCTACGAGCAGTACTTC. It yields the protein CASRDRGHSYEQYF.

The rearrangement uses TRBV5-4 and TRBJ1-5; maybe TRBD1 (6 bases). The CDR3 is 16 residues long. The V end was cut by 1 base, the J end by 3 bases, with 14 bases between. CDR1 is SGHNT, CDR2 YYREEE, per germline (reference sequence). CDR3 protein: CASSLWGTGNNQPQHF. The CDR3 DNA sequence: TGTGCCAGCAGCTTGTGGGGAACAGGGAACAATCAGCCCCAGCATTTT.

The chain has TRBV14 and TRBJ2-2, with TRBD2 identical over 12 bases. Per germline, CDR1 SGHDN and CDR2 FVKESK. Trimming removed 1 base from V and 0 bases from J; junction bases left unmatched: 3. There are 18 residues in the CDR3. CDR3 region: CASSQGLAGGSNTGELFF. The CDR3 region has the DNA TGTGCCAGCAGCCAAGGCCTAGCGGGAGGGTCGAACACCGGGGAGCTGTTTTTT.